The 32 T cell receptor beta chains presented below share a single source sample, sequenced in a study of vaccination and CD4 T cells after COVID-19. Their target antigens are unknown. Sequence data for DNA of cultured CD4+ T cells were generated by the Oncomine TCR Beta short-read assay. A single record per CDR3 protein comes from TCRdb applying MiXCR to the PCR reads. The repertoire holds some 16,000 distinct CDR3 sequences, with approximately 50% as singletons. The treatment was: roughly ten-day PBMC culture with coronavirus spike peptide pools or control peptides (ViraFEST assay). Input material: CD4+ T cells from blood, cultured in vitro. These receptors were obtained from a human donor who had recovered from COVID-19.

This chain joins TRBV6-1 and TRBJ1-6; tentatively, D is TRBD1 (6 bases). Deletions cut 6 bases from V and 9 bases from J, with 21 bases between. The CDR3 is made up of 16 amino acids. CDR1 MNHNS and CDR2 SASEGT come from the germline V gene. CDR3 in DNA: TGTGCCAGCAGCGACGGGGGGGCTGTTAGATCTTCACCCCTCCACTTT. Protein product: CASSDGGAVRSSPLHF.

The rearrangement uses TRBV19 and TRBJ2-5, with D possibly TRBD2 on 6 matching bases. Germline-derived CDR1 and CDR2 are LNHDA and SQIVND (reference sequence). V was clipped by 6 bases and J by 4 bases, with 21 bases between them. CDR3 length: 16 residues. This chain's CDR3 is CASSPGVVRLRETQYF. CDR3 nucleotides: TGTGCCAGTAGCCCGGGGGTAGTGCGGCTCCGAGAGACCCAGTACTTC.

The rearrangement uses TRBV2 and TRBJ1-1; no reliable D call. CDR3 size: 17 residues. Germline V gives CDR1 SNHLY, CDR2 FYNNEI. V gave up 8 bases and J gave up 0 bases, with 22 bases separating them. DNA of the CDR3: TGTGCCAGCTATTCTTGGACCTTAGAGAGGGTGAACACTGAAGCTTTCTTT. Protein: CASYSWTLERVNTEAFF.

This chain links TRBV7-9 with TRBJ2-3, with a possible D match to TRBD1 (6 bases). This CDR3 has 17 amino acids. Looked up from germline, CDR1 is SEHNR and CDR2 is FQNEAQ (reference sequence). V was shortened by 4 bases and J by 0 bases, with 17 bases between the two germline ends. The CDR3 DNA reads as TGTGCCAGCAGCTCGCCACGCAGGGACACCAGCACAGATACGCAGTATTTT. It specifies CASSSPRRDTSTDTQYF.

V gene TRBV7-2 combines with J gene TRBJ1-1; 8 bases fit TRBD1. The V segment lost 5 bases and the J segment 13 bases; nucleotides outside the gene matches: 12. This CDR3 comprises 13 residues. In germline, CDR1 is SGHTA, CDR2 FQGNSA. CDR3: CASSRHDRGHIFF. Here the CDR3 DNA reads TGTGCCAGCAGCCGACACGACAGGGGCCATATTTTCTTT. Drawing the rest from reference TRBV7-2 and TRBJ1-1, the complete variable domain is GAGVSQSPSNKVTEKGKDVELRCDPISGHTALYWYRQSLGQGLEFLIYFQGNSAPDKSGLPSDRFSAERTGGSVSTLTIQRTQQEDSAVYLCASSRHDRGHIFFGQGTRLTVV.

V gene TRBV6-5 combines with J gene TRBJ2-5; possible D gene TRBD2, 5 bases. The CDR3 has 17 amino acids. The germline V gene encodes CDR1 MNHEY and CDR2 SVGAGI. The ends were cut back, 0 bases at V and 3 bases at J, with 17 bases in the middle. The CDR3 region has the DNA TGTGCCAGCAGTTACTCTTATCGTTCAGGAGGAGAAGAGACCCAGTACTTC. Residues: CASSYSYRSGGEETQYF.

This clonotype appeared once. The rearrangement links TRBV7-2 to TRBJ1-2; no clear D gene. Germline V gene sequence: CDR1 SGHTA, CDR2 FQGNSA. V was trimmed by 3 bases and J by 0 bases, leaving 8 bases between them. The CDR3 sequence is 14 residues long. This chain's CDR3 is CASSFSVANYGYTF. Written as DNA, the CDR3 is TGTGCCAGCAGCTTTTCCGTAGCTAACTATGGCTACACCTTC. The full variable domain, with the rest looked up from reference TRBV7-2 and TRBJ1-2, is GAGVSQSPSNKVTEKGKDVELRCDPISGHTALYWYRQSLGQGLEFLIYFQGNSAPDKSGLPSDRFSAERTGGSVSTLTIQRTQQEDSAVYLCASSFSVANYGYTFGSGTRLTVV.

V is TRBV5-6 and J is TRBJ2-5; perhaps TRBD2 as D (7 bases). The CDR3 length is 14 residues. V lost 4 bases, J lost 5 bases, and 15 bases lay in between. Germline V gene data show CDR1 as SGHDT and CDR2 as YYEEEE. Here the CDR3 reads CASSQGGGGETQYF. The CDR3 nucleotides read TGTGCCAGCAGCCAAGGGGGGGGCGGGGAGACCCAGTACTTC.

There are a few counts of this clonotype. This chain uses TRBV11-3 with TRBJ2-7; no definite D call. CDR3 length equals 18 residues. V was cut by 1 base and J by 0 bases, with 19 bases left in between. CDR1 is SGHNT, CDR2 YENEEA, per germline. The CDR3 nucleotides are TGTGCCAGCAGCTTAGCAGCTTTACCCAGCGCGTACTCCTACGAGCAGTACTTC. Residues: CASSLAALPSAYSYEQYF.

V and J are TRBV7-2 and TRBJ2-1; D ambiguous. CDR3 length equals 11 residues. Trimming stripped 6 bases from V and 8 bases from J, with 8 bases between. The germline V gene has CDR1 SGHTA and CDR2 FQGNSA. Here the CDR3 reads CASRKWDEQFF. In DNA form, the CDR3 reads TGTGCCAGCAGAAAATGGGATGAGCAGTTCTTC.

The chain couples TRBV29-1 to TRBJ1-5; 8 bases match TRBD1. Germline V gene data show CDR1 as SQVTM and CDR2 as ANQGSEA. With 5 bases clipped from V and 6 bases from J, the junction kept 3 bases outside the gene matches. The CDR3 totals 12 residues. This chain's CDR3 is CSVSGGGQPQHF. In DNA form, the CDR3 reads TGCAGCGTTTCAGGGGGCGGTCAGCCCCAGCATTTT.

There are a few counts of this clonotype. V usage is TRBV20-1 and J usage is TRBJ2-5, with D unclear. The CDR3 is made up of 13 amino acids. Germline V gene lookup returns CDR1 DFQATT and CDR2 SNEGSKA (reference sequence). V dropped 3 bases and J dropped 5 bases, with 13 bases sitting between them. CDR3 sequence: CSARGLSSETQYF. The CDR3 nucleotides read TGCAGTGCTAGGGGTCTTTCAAGCGAGACCCAGTACTTC.

The chain recombines TRBV25-1 with TRBJ2-5; perhaps TRBD2 as D (6 bases). Germline V CDR1 and CDR2: MGHDK, SYGVNS. Trimming took off 3 bases at V and 4 bases at J, with 18 bases between the two ends. The CDR3 is 16 residues long. CDR3: CASSDGGRRVSETQYF. CDR3 nucleotide sequence: TGTGCCAGCAGTGACGGGGGACGGAGGGTATCAGAGACCCAGTACTTC.

The chain links TRBV30 to TRBJ2-5; 9 nucleotides align to TRBD1. J gave up 4 bases and V 5 bases, and 5 bases lay outside the gene matches. Looked up from germline, CDR1 is GTSNPN and CDR2 is SVGIG (reference sequence). This CDR3 contains 13 residues. The CDR3 DNA reads as TGTGCCTGGGAGACAGGGGGGGGAGAGACCCAGTACTTC. It specifies CAWETGGGETQYF.

A few counts support this clonotype. The chain carries TRBV6-1 and TRBJ2-5, with 9 positions matching TRBD1. Germline lookup yields CDR1 MNHNS and CDR2 SASEGT. The CDR3 covers 16 residues. V was pared by 6 bases and J by 4 bases, with 12 bases of the junction left unmatched. The CDR3: CASSSTGQGSGETQYF. CDR3 coding DNA: TGTGCCAGCAGCAGCACGGGACAGGGTTCTGGAGAGACCCAGTACTTC.

This chain links TRBV20-1 with TRBJ1-1; the D is unclear. This CDR3 contains 14 residues. The V and J ends lost 3 bases and 5 bases respectively, with 16 bases between them. The germline CDR1 and CDR2 sequences are DFQATT and SNEGSKA (reference sequence). This chain's CDR3 is CSASLAGLGTEAFF. CDR3 nucleotides: TGCAGTGCTAGCCTGGCGGGATTGGGGACTGAAGCTTTCTTT.

This clonotype was observed a few times. This chain joins TRBV27 and TRBJ2-2; D not certain. Trimming stripped 7 bases from V and 0 bases from J, with 12 bases between. The germline gives CDR1 MNHEY, CDR2 SMNVEV (reference sequence). CDR3 size: 15 residues. The DNA for the CDR3 is TGTGCCAGCACCCTAAAGGCAGCGAACACCGGGGAGCTGTTTTTT. It encodes CASTLKAANTGELFF.

Only a few counts were recorded for this clonotype. The gene calls are TRBV19 and TRBJ1-2; TRBD1 aligns across 8 bases. CDR3 length: 16 residues. Per germline, CDR1 LNHDA and CDR2 SQIVND (reference sequence). V lost 2 bases and J lost 7; bases outside the gene matches: 12. The CDR3 region has the DNA TGTGCCAGTAGTATATCCGTCCGGGACAGGCTGGGTGGCTACACCTTC. Translation: CASSISVRDRLGGYTF.

In this sample, this clonotype turned up a few times. The V gene is TRBV7-2, the J gene TRBJ2-2; 7 bases agree with TRBD2. V gave up 4 bases and J gave up 7 bases; unmatched junction bases: 0. The CDR3 sequence is 12 residues long. CDR1 and CDR2 (germline): SGHTA, FQGNSA. CDR3 nucleotides: TGTGCCAGCAGCTGGGGGGGCGGGGAGCTGTTTTTT. As protein: CASSWGGGELFF.

The CDR3 DNA reads TGTGCCAGCAGTTTTAGAAAGGCAGGAAGGGTCGGGGAGCTGTTTTTT. This gives the protein CASSFRKAGRVGELFF. The chain uses TRBV27 and TRBJ2-2; no firm D call. The length of the CDR3 is 16 residues. Looked up from germline, CDR1 is MNHEY and CDR2 is SMNVEV (reference sequence). V was trimmed by 3 bases and J by 7 bases, leaving 18 bases between them.

Comment on this clonotype: One end of the junction does not line up with germline, which may come from a read error. The rearrangement uses TRBV7-2 and TRBJ1-2; D gene unclear. The CDR3 has 13 residues. CDR1 SGHTA and CDR2 FQGNSA come from the germline V gene. In DNA, the CDR3 is TGTGTCAGCAGCTCCGCAGGTGTATGGGGCTACACCTTC. This translates into CVSSSAGVWGYTF.

This chain links TRBV11-3 with TRBJ2-2, with 8 bases aligning to TRBD2. J was trimmed by 5 bases and V by 5 bases; bases with no gene match: 7. The V gene's germline CDR1 is SGHNT and CDR2 YENEEA. The CDR3 totals 15 residues. The CDR3 bases are TGTGCCAGCAGCACTAGCGGCGGGGAGACCGGGGAGCTGTTTTTT. Translation gives CASSTSGGETGELFF.

This clonotype turned up a few times. The J gene is TRBJ1-1, the V gene TRBV6-5, with a possible D match to TRBD1 (6 bases). This CDR3 has 15 residues. Trimming removed 0 bases at V and 1 base at J, with 9 bases between. From germline, CDR1 is MNHEY and CDR2 SVGAGI. The CDR3 DNA is TGTGCCAGCAGTTACTCTTCGACAGGGAACACTGAAGCTTTCTTT. Translation gives CASSYSSTGNTEAFF.

The chain combines TRBV6-5 with TRBJ2-1; D gene ambiguous. This CDR3 is built from 14 residues. Germline-derived CDR1 and CDR2 are MNHEY and SVGAGI. V lost 3 bases to trimming and J lost 5 bases, with 11 bases between them. The CDR3 DNA reads as TGTGCCAGCAGTTATTCCCTCTCTGACAATGAGCAGTTCTTC. Encoded protein: CASSYSLSDNEQFF.

This sequence joins TRBV19 and TRBJ2-1, with D perhaps TRBD1 or TRBD2 (5 bases each). Germline V CDR1 and CDR2: LNHDA, SQIVND (reference sequence). V lost 6 bases to trimming and J lost 0 bases, with 15 bases between them. The CDR3 runs to 16 residues. CDR3 protein: CASSMFRGGSYNEQFF. Written as DNA, the CDR3 is TGTGCCAGTAGCATGTTCCGTGGGGGCTCCTACAATGAGCAGTTCTTC.

The chain links TRBV6-1 to TRBJ2-7; 10 nucleotides align to TRBD1. The CDR3 has 15 amino acids. V trimming: 5 bases; J trimming: 7 bases; junction bases outside the gene matches: 11. Germline-derived CDR1 and CDR2 are MNHNS and SASEGT. This chain's CDR3 is CASSRTGGNPREQYF. CDR3 bases: TGTGCCAGCAGTCGGACAGGGGGGAACCCTAGGGAGCAGTACTTC.

The rearrangement links TRBV6-1 to TRBJ1-2; a weak D match, TRBD1 (6 bases). The CDR3 totals 16 residues. The V gene lost 1 base and the J gene lost 7 bases, with 19 bases spanning the gap. Germline V gene lookup returns CDR1 MNHNS and CDR2 SASEGT. CDR3 loop: CASSEVRGGAVFGYTF. The CDR3 coding sequence is TGTGCCAGCAGTGAAGTACGAGGGGGGGCTGTATTTGGCTACACCTTC.

The chain employs TRBV7-2 and TRBJ2-3; 7 bases fit TRBD2. V shed 5 bases and J 5 bases; nucleotides not matched to a gene: 10. CDR1 and CDR2 from the germline V gene are SGHTA and FQGNSA. The CDR3 runs to 15 residues. The CDR3 loop reads CASSPWGGDRDTQYF. The DNA for the CDR3 is TGTGCCAGCAGCCCGTGGGGAGGGGATAGAGATACGCAGTATTTT.

This clonotype is categorized as medium-sized (0.01 to 0.1%). The chain joins TRBV12-3 or TRBV12-4 to TRBJ1-2; 10 positions agree with TRBD1. This CDR3 contains 15 residues. The V gene end was trimmed by 5 bases and the J gene end by 5 bases; junction bases not matched to a gene: 8. The CDR3 DNA is TGTGCCAGCAGTCTACGGACAGGGGGTGATTATGGCTACACCTTC. Translated: CASSLRTGGDYGYTF.

The V gene is TRBV9, the J gene TRBJ1-2, with D possibly being TRBD1 (5 bases). Trimming cost V 0 bases and J 4 bases, with 16 bases left between them. The CDR3 has 16 residues. The V gene's germline CDR1 is SGDLS and CDR2 YYNGEE. The CDR3: CASSVDLGRDLYGYTF. In DNA form, the CDR3 reads TGTGCCAGCAGCGTAGACCTTGGACGGGACCTCTATGGCTACACCTTC.

The gene calls are TRBV25-1 and TRBJ2-4, with a tentative D call TRBD1 (5 bases). Trimming took 8 bases from V and 6 from J, leaving 8 bases between them. Germline CDR1 MGHDK, CDR2 SYGVNS. The CDR3 is 11 amino acids. CDR3 DNA sequence: TGTGCCAGCCCCCAGGGAAACATTCAGTACTTC. Its protein product is CASPQGNIQYF.

In its sample, this clonotype is medium-sized. The chain couples TRBV7-9 to TRBJ1-2; D gene ambiguous. V lost 7 bases and J lost 10, with 16 bases in between. Germline values: CDR1 SEHNR, CDR2 FQNEAQ (reference sequence). This CDR3 has 12 amino acids. CDR3 region: CASTSEAVDYTF. The CDR3 DNA sequence: TGTGCCAGCACGAGTGAGGCGGTGGACTACACCTTC.